This entry is about one T cell receptor beta chain. This same CDR3 is encoded by further DNA sequences in the sample. This entry is derived from a study of blood T cell repertoires in COVID-19. Measured with immunoSEQ multiplex PCR; TCRdb has only the in-frame clones, and not every one. The sample has about 430,000 clones, around nine tenths seen once. Sequenced input: peripheral blood. The TCR sequence derives from a man aged 18 to 30 with COVID-19, enrolled during active disease.

The CDR3 reads CASSQVGSSGNTIYF. The CDR3, as DNA: TGTGCCAGCAGCCAAGTGGGCAGCTCTGGAAACACCATATATTTT. The chain carries TRBV3-1 (or the pseudogene TRBV3-2) and TRBJ1-3; D is unclear. Germline-derived CDR1 and CDR2 are LGHDT and YNNKEL (reference sequence). The CDR3 is 15 amino acids. V dropped 1 base and J dropped 0 bases, with 7 bases sitting between them.